The sequence of this T cell receptor beta chain was determined in a study of CD8+ T cells in alopecia areata. The sequencing template was cDNA reverse transcribed from extracted RNA. The protocol was immunoSEQ multiplex PCR, while the TCRdb copy is restricted to in-frame clones and leaves out a portion. The sample contains approximately 31,000 clones, around 80% of which appear only once. Study results and limitations: Clonality was higher in lesional than normal scalp, especially in alopecia totalis/universalis.

In the case of this clone: The antigen remains undetermined. Its ends do not fully match the called genes, so a read error is possible.

This CDR3 region has 13 residues. Per the germline V gene, CDR1 is LGHNA and CDR2 is YSLEER. Individuals with alopecia areata gave both lesional scalp punch biopsies and peripheral blood for collection. Sequences were obtained from NKG2D-low CD8+ T cells sorted from blood. The sequence came from a human donor with alopecia areata. The gene calls are TRBV4-3 and TRBJ2-5; D not certain. In DNA, the CDR3 is TGCGCCAGCAGCCAAGCGCACCAGGAGACCCAGTACTTC. It specifies CASSQAHQETQYF.